The following is a TCR beta chain sequence with its context. The data originate from a study of blood T cell repertoires in COVID-19. In the study overall: The origin of the acute and convalescent COVID-19 samples was the United States, Italy and Spain. T cells, B-cell-depleted T cells, or PBMCs provided the cDNA or gDNA that served as material.

Original processing notes: Quantification of nucleated cells was approximated via reference gene primer amplification. Clones were read by immunoSEQ multiplex PCR, and TCRdb kept only the in-frame ones, dropping some. The V and J calls and clone size were taken over from that table, and D and trimming were inferred from the DNA. The table lists over 200,000 clones, more than 75% of them singletons. The CDR3 consists of 16 residues. Germline V gene lookup returns CDR1 SGHNT and CDR2 YYREEE (reference sequence). V lost 5 bases, J lost 1 base, and 17 bases lay in between. Sequencing was carried out using peripheral blood. The sequence came from a man aged 40-49 years with active or convalescent COVID-19. This rearrangement joins TRBV5-4 to TRBJ2-3, with D tentatively TRBD2 (7 bases). The CDR3 nucleotides are TGTGCCAGCAGTACAACCAGGGGAGGGGGCACAGATACGCAGTATTTT. Protein sequence: CASSTTRGGGTDTQYF.